This T cell receptor (beta chain) was profiled in a study of shared clonotypes between healthy human individuals. Study-wide points: When compared with the clonotypes that were shared by all four sorted-subset donors, the non-shared clonotypes turned out to have lower generation probabilities. Rarefaction exposed incomplete sorted-subset sequencing despite large depth. Represented diversity (both genetic and exposure-history) was limited by the small number of donors.

This clone was recorded a few times. Antigen specificity is unknown. V was clipped by 0 bases and J by 2 bases, with 9 bases between them. This CDR3 region has 14 residues. The germline CDR1 and CDR2 sequences are SGHKS and YYEKEE (reference sequence). The data were produced by immunoSEQ multiplex PCR, yet TCRdb's version contains in-frame clones alone and is incomplete. Of more than 550,000 clones detected, 72% appear once; the ten largest clones hold about 1.8%. The specimen sequenced was memory CD4+ T cells sorted from blood. The subset was: CD45RA-negative fraction. V gene TRBV5-5 combines with J gene TRBJ2-7; no clear D gene. The clonotype originates from a woman in her 30s in good health. The CDR3: CASSLVPNPYEQYF. The CDR3 coding sequence is TGTGCCAGCAGCTTGGTACCGAACCCCTACGAGCAGTACTTC.